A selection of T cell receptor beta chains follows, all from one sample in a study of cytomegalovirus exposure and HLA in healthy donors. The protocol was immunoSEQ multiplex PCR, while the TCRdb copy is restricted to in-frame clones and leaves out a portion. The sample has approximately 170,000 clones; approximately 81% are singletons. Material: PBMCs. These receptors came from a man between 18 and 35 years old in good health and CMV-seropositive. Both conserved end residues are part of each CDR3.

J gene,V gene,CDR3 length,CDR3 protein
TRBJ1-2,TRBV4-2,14,CASSLGQVGYGYTF
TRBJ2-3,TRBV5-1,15,CASNRLWVSTDTQYF
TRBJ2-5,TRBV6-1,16,CASSGTLWTAQETQYF
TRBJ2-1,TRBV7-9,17,CASSLAMASGGPLEQFF
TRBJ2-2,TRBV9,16,CASAKSTSGNTGELFF
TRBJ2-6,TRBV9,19,CASSEHRDRGLSGANVLTF
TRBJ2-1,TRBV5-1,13,CASSLVHGNEQFF
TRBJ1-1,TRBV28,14,CASSPGTTVTEAFF
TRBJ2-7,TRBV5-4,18,CASSLQAGLAGGPYEQYF
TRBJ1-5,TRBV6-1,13,CASTLYSNQPQHF
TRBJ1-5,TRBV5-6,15,CASSSGGAGNQPQHF
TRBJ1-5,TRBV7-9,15,CASSHDRDGDQPQHF
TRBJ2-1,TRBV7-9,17,CASSLPRASGSIYEQFF
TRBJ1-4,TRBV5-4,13,CASSYTGGKKLFF
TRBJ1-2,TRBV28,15,CASNPGTGSNYGYTF
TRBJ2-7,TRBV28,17,CASSLRGTSGRAGKQYF
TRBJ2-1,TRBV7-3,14,CASSIGRANNEQFF
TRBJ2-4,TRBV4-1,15,CASSQVIPSRDIQYF
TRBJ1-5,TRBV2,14,CASSQTGWNQPQHF
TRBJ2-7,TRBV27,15,CASSFKGQGLYEQYF
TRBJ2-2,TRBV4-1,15,CASRWTSANTGELFF
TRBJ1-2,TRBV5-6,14,CASRRTGDSYGYTF
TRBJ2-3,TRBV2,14,CASSAGGAFGTQYF
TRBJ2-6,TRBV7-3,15,CASSIQGGGANVLTF
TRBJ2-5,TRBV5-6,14,CASSSGGLQETQYF
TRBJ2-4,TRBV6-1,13,CASSRDRENIQYF
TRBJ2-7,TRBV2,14,CASSDVGQGAEQYF
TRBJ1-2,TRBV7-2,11,CASRTGGGYTF
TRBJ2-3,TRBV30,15,CAWSRLAGGTDTQYF
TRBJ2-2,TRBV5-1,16,CASSTGQGRNTGELFF
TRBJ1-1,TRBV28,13,CASSALVRTEAFF
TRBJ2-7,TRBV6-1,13,CASSEDRVYEQYF
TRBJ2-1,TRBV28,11,CATASRNEQFF
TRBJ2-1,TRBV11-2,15,CASSPSGSGYNEQFF
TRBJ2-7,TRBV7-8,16,CASSPLLAGVSYEQYF
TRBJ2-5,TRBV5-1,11,CASRGEETQYF
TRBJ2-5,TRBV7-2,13,CASSPVGGETQYF
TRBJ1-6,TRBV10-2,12,CASSPGGSPLHF
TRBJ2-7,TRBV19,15,CASRAQREGSYEQYF
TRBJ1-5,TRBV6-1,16,CASSEPHGRGNQPQHF
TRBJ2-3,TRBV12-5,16,CASGLGIQGATDTQYF
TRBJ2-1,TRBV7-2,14,CASSKTGLAGAQFF
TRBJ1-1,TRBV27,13,CASSPNMRTEAFF
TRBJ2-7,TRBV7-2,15,CASKRTSGSSYEQYF
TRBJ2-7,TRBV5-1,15,CASSWQGRDGDEQYF
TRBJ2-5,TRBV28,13,CASTLPYQETQYF
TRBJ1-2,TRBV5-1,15,CASSSRQARGGGYTF